This T cell receptor (beta chain) was sequenced in a study of cytomegalovirus exposure and HLA in healthy donors. Overall study results and limits: HLA-A and HLA-B allele assignments for most subjects were reportedly predicted accurately using TCR beta sequences. Prior analysis indicated that the majority of TCR beta V segments exhibited productivity approximately 87% or approximately 30% of the time. Immune exposure information comprised only CMV serostatus.

A few counts support this clone. Its cognate antigen is unknown. PCR used 60 Vbeta primers and 13 Jbeta primers. Per the authors' pipeline: Later analysis identified tens of millions of unique TCR beta chains, 9 million to 13 million shared. Clones were read by immunoSEQ multiplex PCR, and TCRdb kept only the in-frame ones, dropping some. That table furnishes V, J and clone size, whereas the DNA furnished D and trimming. The sample includes some 130,000 clones, 77% seen only once; the top ten take 3% to 5%. Trimming took 1 base from V and 2 from J, leaving 11 bases between them. CDR3 length: 15 amino acids. Germline lookup yields CDR1 LGHNA and CDR2 YNFKEQ.

The source of this sequence is a male donor in good health and CMV-seronegative. The specimen sequenced was PBMCs. The chain links TRBV4-2 to TRBJ1-2; possible D gene TRBD1, 6 bases. The CDR3, as DNA: TGTGCCAGCAGCCAAGTACAAGGACAGAACTATGGCTACACCTTC. Its translation is CASSQVQGQNYGYTF.